This T cell receptor beta chain is drawn from a study of shared clonotypes between healthy human individuals (dated by TCRdb to the early 2020s). At the level of the whole study: Three men and a couple of women, aged 18 to 49 years, made up the cohort. Between about 0.8 and 9 billion PBMCs per donor were obtained by leukapheresis. To estimate repertoire size and how much clonotypes are shared between individuals, the study performed deep sequencing of blood TCR repertoires from a few healthy adults. For each donor, CD4 naive and CD4 memory were each given three plates, CD8 naive was given two plates, and CD8 memory was given one plate. To increase sequencing depth and limit assay-specific biases, different laboratories used diverse techniques to prepare libraries and sequence TCR repertoires. The investigation overall reported the following: Clonotypes shared by all four sorted-subset donors showed higher generation probabilities than non-shared clonotypes. Even with the large sequencing depth, rarefaction of the sorted-subset datasets indicated that sequencing was incomplete. Because the study included only a small number of donors, the genetic and exposure-history diversity represented was limited. Pairwise subsampling led to the expectation that sequencing depth would affect the degree of clonotype sharing among donors. Estimated clonotype richness was generally larger for naive than for memory subsets. Sampling was limited to blood, and TCR repertoires in tissue likely differ from TCR repertoires in blood. About 5% of naive CD4, roughly 3.5% of naive CD8, about 2.1% of memory CD4, and over 0.35% of memory CD8 clonotypes were shared across several donors.

Using the deep immunoSEQ assay, TCR CDR3 regions were amplified from genomic DNA by multiplex PCR. Extracted genomic DNA from each cell subset was distributed evenly across all wells of several immunoSEQ 96-well plates, and each plate was treated as a replicate. Each replicate PCR for sorted subsets received around 200 ng genomic DNA, equal to tens of thousands of T cell genomes. Purified libraries were measured with a Qubit 3.0 fluorometer, size-checked on a Bioanalyzer 2100, and measured again with the KAPA Library Quantification kit. Each immunoSEQ 96-well plate was sequenced on its own single-read 150-cycle Illumina NextSeq 550 flow cell. Concerning the study's data processing: Because the immunoSEQ output included only junctional sequences and no quality scores, the filtering could not be the same as the filtering used for full-length reads. Sequences were annotated with PyIR, a Python wrapper for IgBLAST v1.9, using IMGT germline references to assign V/J genes and CDR3. Reads were filtered out if the reads had weak V/J assignments (E-value above 1e-6), no CDR3, stop codons, out-of-frame junctions, or ambiguous translated residues. V3J clonotypes were defined as sequences sharing an identical inferred V gene, J gene, and CDR3 amino acid sequence. To compute the percentage overlap between repertoires, the number of shared unique clonotypes was divided by the size of the smaller repertoire. RTK rarefaction, the Chao1 estimator, and Recon v2.1 estimates of unobserved clonotypes were used to assess repertoire richness. Generation probabilities were computed with OLGA for all TCRbeta clonotypes obtained by the gDNA method from several donors. The source is immuneACCESS, and TCRdb retained only in-frame sequences with V and J called. Part of the clones is not carried over; for the studies checked, unresolved V genes explain less than half of this, and the remainder is unexplained. V and J calls and clone size come straight from that table; D and trimming were deduced from the DNA. For this sample there are some 2.1 million clones; about 95% appear just once. Clones ranked in the top ten supply about 1.1% of the sample.

For the CD8 naive samples, CD45RO-negative cells were positively selected for CCR7, yielding a CD45RA+CCR7+ population from which TemRA cells were excluded. Healthy HIV-negative adults with no recently reported acute infections or vaccinations were included as donors. Every donor was a Caucasian adult residing in Nashville, Tennessee, USA. Blood was collected by leukapheresis, and PBMCs were isolated by Ficoll-Histopaque density gradient centrifugation and then cryopreserved in liquid nitrogen vapor phase. Analytical flow cytometry was used to check the purity and quantity of each magnetically sorted T cell population. Genomic DNA was isolated from every sorted fraction and measured by UV absorbance on a Nanodrop 2000c. The CDR3 sequence holds 18 residues, the cysteine and phenylalanine included. Just CDR3 DNA is preserved here, 54 bases in frame from base 1. For this chain, trimming is 4 bases at the V end and 0 bases at the J end, and the number of junction bases without a gene match is 9. From the germline V gene, CDR1 is SGDLS and CDR2 is YYNGEE.

Note on this clone: Its antigen is currently not known. Per-nucleotide qualities are absent, and no much larger clonotype sits a single base away.

The sequence is built from TRBV9 and TRBJ2-3, and TRBD2 aligns with 12 junction nucleotides. This TCR was sampled from a man aged 18 to 30 in good health. The sample was naive CD8+ T cells sorted from blood. Taken with the paper, the label for cell subset or site translates to: CD45RA+CCR7+. For the CDR3, the sequence is CASSTGLAGPLSTDTQYF. The nucleotides are TGTGCCAGCAGCACTGGACTAGCGGGGCCCTTGAGCACAGATACGCAGTATTTT. Reference TRBV9 and TRBJ2-3 proteins supply the regions before and after the CDR3; the full variable domain is: DSGVTQTPKHLITATGQRVTLRCSPRSGDLSVYWYQQSLDQGLQFLIQYYNGEERAKGNILERFSAQQFPDLHSELNLSSLELGDSALYFCASSTGLAGPLSTDTQYFGPGTRLTVL.